This T cell receptor (beta chain) was sequenced in a study of control samples from healthy donors and cancer patients. The length of the CDR3 is 16 residues. Germline V gives CDR1 PRHDT, CDR2 FYEKMQ (reference sequence). V lost 1 base, J lost 5 bases, and 6 bases stayed unmatched. Method: immunoSEQ multiplex PCR; TCRdb's copy keeps in-frame clones and lacks some. The sample yields around 120,000 clones, roughly 87% seen once. Sequenced sample: blood. The clonotype originates from a man aged 35-49 years in good health. The chain uses TRBV13 and TRBJ2-4, with 9 nucleotides matching TRBD2. CDR3 nucleotides: TGTGCCAGCAGCTTAGACCGCGGGGGGGTTGAAAACATTCAGTACTTC. Its protein product is CASSLDRGGVENIQYF.